This T cell receptor beta chain was found in a study of shared clonotypes between healthy human individuals. Looking at the study overall: A couple of women and a few men aged 18 to 49 made up the donors. Per donor, CD8 memory used one plate, CD8 naive used two, CD4 memory used three and CD4 naive used three.

The study drew its donors from healthy HIV-negative adults without recent acute infections or vaccinations. The repertoire was sequenced with immunoSEQ multiplex PCR; TCRdb's copy has only in-frame clones and lacks some. The data show roughly 700,000 clones, less than 95% seen once. This clonotype was sampled from a man younger than 35 in good health. Some clones in this sample may be carry-over from other donors' samples. Sample: memory CD8+ T cells from PBMCs. Subset defined: CD45RO+ cells pooled with CCR7-negative TemRA cells.

Written as DNA, the CDR3 is TGTGCCAGCAGTTTACTCGGGGGGGCCCTTGATGAGCAGTTCTTC. Translated, it gives CASSLLGGALDEQFF. The genes are TRBV27 and TRBJ2-1; 8 bases agree with TRBD2. CDR1 and CDR2 from the germline V gene are MNHEY and SMNVEV (reference sequence). The ends lost 2 bases at V and 8 bases at J; junction bases unmatched: 8. This CDR3 is built from 15 residues.